This T cell receptor (beta chain) was identified during a study of cytomegalovirus exposure and HLA in healthy donors. TCRdb's table, derived via immunoSEQ multiplex PCR, lists solely in-frame clones and lacks some. In the table there are tens of thousands of clones, approximately 91% of which are singletons. The sequence came from a man aged 25 to 45 in good health and CMV-seronegative. The sequenced material came from PBMCs.

DNA of the CDR3: TGTGCCAGCAGCTTCTTGTACCGACAGACAGCCCAAGAGACCCAGTACTTC. This codes for CASSFLYRQTAQETQYF. The chain recombines TRBV5-8 with TRBJ2-5; tentatively, D is TRBD1 (5 bases). Germline CDR1 reads SGHTS; CDR2 reads YDEGEE. The V and J ends lost 2 bases and 1 base respectively, with 18 bases between them. The CDR3 loop spans 17 amino acids.